Listed below are T cell receptor beta chains from one sample, sequenced in a study of radiation and T cells in renal cell carcinoma. This table comes from immunoSEQ multiplex PCR, and its TCRdb copy is limited to in-frame clones, with some not included. The data contain more than 100,000 clones, more than 75% of them singletons. Sequencing was performed on blood, taken from a patient whose treatment included radiotherapy and nephrectomy. These receptors were collected from a woman aged 70-85 years with renal cell carcinoma. The CDR3 runs from the conserved cysteine through the conserved F or W. Each record gives: D gene, clone size, J gene, V gene, CDR3 protein, CDR3 DNA. D genes are given only for firm matches. Some rows mark clone size as missing; the rest say once, few, many or name a class of expanded clone.

.,.,TRBJ1-3,TRBV5-1,CASSLGPMSSGNTIYF,TGCGCCAGCAGCTTAGGACCGATGAGCTCTGGAAACACCATATATTTT
.,once,TRBJ2-7,TRBV11-1,CASSLGPASHEQYF,TGTGCCAGCAGCTTAGGCCCAGCGAGCCACGAGCAGTACTTC
.,.,TRBJ2-1,TRBV4-1,CASSQDWSVEYNEQFF,TGCGCCAGCAGCCAAGATTGGTCGGTAGAGTACAATGAGCAGTTCTTC
.,.,TRBJ2-5,TRBV2,CASSVNRETQYF,TGTGCCAGCAGTGTTAATCGAGAGACCCAGTACTTC
TRBD2,few,TRBJ2-2,TRBV30,CAWSVRSLAAGELFF,TGTGCCTGGAGTGTACGATCCCTAGCGGCCGGGGAGCTGTTTTTT
.,.,TRBJ1-5,TRBV18,CASSLGRNNQPQHF,TGTGCCAGCTCGCTTGGCAGAAACAATCAGCCCCAGCATTTT
TRBD2,.,TRBJ2-5,TRBV7-9,CASSLDTSGEETQYF,TGTGCCAGCAGCTTAGACACTAGCGGGGAAGAGACCCAGTACTTC
.,.,TRBJ2-7,TRBV27,CASRDRTTSYEQYF,TGTGCCAGCAGGGACAGAACAACCTCCTACGAGCAGTACTTC
TRBD1,.,TRBJ1-2,TRBV5-6,CASSLEVRGYYGYTF,TGTGCCAGCAGCTTGGAGGTCAGGGGGTACTATGGCTACACCTTC
TRBD2,.,TRBJ2-3,TRBV7-2,CASSSTSGTDTQYF,TGTGCCAGCAGCTCGACTAGCGGCACAGATACGCAGTATTTT
.,.,TRBJ1-1,TRBV5-4,CASSLDQGGSEAFF,TGTGCCAGCAGCTTAGATCAGGGAGGATCTGAAGCTTTCTTT
.,.,TRBJ1-2,TRBV27,CASGTPYGYTF,TGTGCCAGCGGGACACCCTATGGCTACACCTTC
.,.,TRBJ2-5,TRBV6-5,CASSPRVMETQYF,TGTGCCAGCAGTCCCAGGGTGATGGAGACCCAGTACTTC
TRBD1,.,TRBJ1-1,TRBV18,CASSPLSDRGRTEAFF,TGTGCCAGCTCACCACTCTCGGACAGGGGGAGAACTGAAGCTTTCTTT
.,.,TRBJ1-1,TRBV27,CASSLSIGNTEAFF,TGTGCCAGCAGTTTATCGATCGGGAACACTGAAGCTTTCTTT
.,.,TRBJ1-2,TRBV19,CASSTNGHYGYTF,TGTGCCAGTAGTACTAACGGGCACTATGGCTACACCTTC
TRBD2,.,TRBJ2-1,TRBV7-2,CASSLNGGGANEQFF,TGTGCCAGCAGCCTGAATGGCGGGGGGGCCAATGAGCAGTTCTTC
TRBD1,.,TRBJ1-4,TRBV7-2,CASSLGGTGSNEKLFF,TGTGCCAGCAGCTTAGGAGGGACAGGGAGTAATGAAAAACTGTTTTTT
.,.,TRBJ2-1,TRBV9,CASSARDWNNEQFF,TGTGCCAGCAGCGCTAGGGACTGGAACAATGAGCAGTTCTTC
TRBD1,.,TRBJ1-1,TRBV25-1,CASSESDRTEAFF,TGTGCCAGCAGTGAATCGGACAGGACTGAAGCTTTCTTT
.,.,TRBJ1-5,TRBV28,CASQRGGVDQPQHF,TGTGCCAGTCAAAGGGGAGGGGTTGATCAGCCCCAGCATTTT
.,.,TRBJ1-1,TRBV11-3,CASSPGSRGGTEAFF,TGTGCCAGCAGCCCTGGAAGTCGGGGGGGCACTGAAGCTTTCTTT
.,.,TRBJ2-7,TRBV28,CASRSTYLSYEQYF,TGTGCCAGCAGGTCGACATATCTCTCCTACGAGCAGTACTTC
.,.,TRBJ1-3,TRBV5-4,CASSPILQGDTIYF,TGTGCCAGCAGCCCTATTCTACAGGGAGACACCATATATTTT
TRBD1,.,TRBJ1-2,TRBV28,CASSPRQGHYGYTF,TGTGCCAGCAGTCCGCGACAGGGACACTATGGCTACACCTTC
.,.,TRBJ2-3,TRBV19,CASSIGTAGDTQYF,TGTGCCAGTAGTATAGGCACGGCGGGGGATACGCAGTATTTT
TRBD1,.,TRBJ1-4,TRBV5-1,CASSLTDRPEKLFF,TGCGCCAGCAGCTTGACGGACAGGCCTGAAAAACTGTTTTTT
.,.,TRBJ2-7,TRBV7-9,CASSLEISYEQYF,TGTGCCAGCAGCTTAGAAATCTCCTACGAGCAGTACTTC
.,.,TRBJ2-1,TRBV5-5,CASSLNYNEQFF,TGTGCCAGCAGTTTGAACTATAATGAGCAGTTCTTC
TRBD2,.,TRBJ2-5,TRBV9,CASSVGLGTSGRKETQYF,TGTGCCAGCAGCGTAGGGTTGGGGACTAGCGGGCGAAAAGAGACCCAGTACTTC
TRBD1,.,TRBJ2-7,TRBV5-1,CASSETGTEYEQYF,TGCGCCAGCAGCGAAACCGGGACAGAGTACGAGCAGTACTTC
.,.,TRBJ2-1,TRBV5-4,CASSLMGGAYNEQFF,TGTGCCAGCAGCTTAATGGGGGGGGCTTACAATGAGCAGTTCTTC
TRBD1,.,TRBJ1-2,TRBV7-8,CASSLGGTVYGYTF,TGTGCCAGCAGCTTAGGTGGGACAGTCTATGGCTACACCTTC
.,.,TRBJ2-1,TRBV15,CATSRADLGISYNEQFF,TGTGCCACCAGCAGGGCCGATCTCGGAATCTCCTACAATGAGCAGTTCTTC
.,.,TRBJ2-1,TRBV7-2,CASSLGKAPAYNEQFF,TGTGCCAGCAGCTTAGGAAAAGCGCCGGCCTACAATGAGCAGTTCTTC
TRBD1,.,TRBJ1-1,TRBV6-1,CASLETGGGTEAFF,TGTGCCAGCCTCGAAACAGGGGGCGGCACTGAAGCTTTCTTT
.,.,TRBJ1-6,TRBV6-6,CASSLGLPSSPLHF,TGTGCCAGCAGTCTGGGACTACCTAGTTCACCCCTCCACTTT
.,.,TRBJ1-1,TRBV11-3,CASSLVAGNTEAFF,TGTGCCAGCAGCTTAGTGGCGGGGAACACTGAAGCTTTCTTT
TRBD1,.,TRBJ2-7,TRBV28,CASSFRGPGEQYF,TGTGCCAGCAGTTTTAGGGGGCCGGGTGAGCAGTACTTC
TRBD1,few,TRBJ1-5,TRBV19,CASSIIQGTNQPQHF,TGTGCCAGTAGTATAATACAGGGGACCAATCAGCCCCAGCATTTT
TRBD2,.,TRBJ2-7,TRBV5-1,CASSVSSGGASYEQYF,TGCGCCAGCAGCGTCTCTAGCGGGGGTGCGTCCTACGAGCAGTACTTC
.,.,TRBJ2-7,TRBV27,CASSDSPSYEQYF,TGTGCCAGCTCAGACAGTCCCTCCTACGAGCAGTACTTC
TRBD1,few,TRBJ1-1,TRBV10-1,CAVAHAGGRGTEAFF,TGCGCCGTGGCCCACGCAGGGGGTAGGGGGACTGAAGCTTTCTTT
.,.,TRBJ1-2,TRBV30,CAWRAPYGYTF,TGTGCCTGGAGGGCCCCTTATGGCTACACCTTC
TRBD1,.,TRBJ2-7,TRBV2,CASSMETGGSEQYF,TGTGCCAGCAGTATGGAGACAGGGGGTAGTGAGCAGTACTTC
TRBD1,.,TRBJ2-7,TRBV6-6,CASRTGGYEQYF,TGTGCCAGCCGGACAGGAGGCTACGAGCAGTACTTC
TRBD1,.,TRBJ1-4,TRBV5-5,CASSVPQGAGEKLFF,TGTGCCAGCAGCGTGCCACAGGGGGCAGGAGAAAAACTGTTTTTT
.,once,TRBJ1-5,TRBV6-6,CASRGQGNQPQHF,TGTGCCAGCAGGGGGCAGGGTAATCAGCCCCAGCATTTT
.,.,TRBJ1-4,TRBV19,CASSTQTGWGEKLFF,TGTGCCAGTAGTACCCAGACAGGTTGGGGTGAAAAACTGTTTTTT
TRBD2,.,TRBJ2-7,TRBV7-9,CASSPPQRGDSYEQYF,TGTGCCAGCAGCCCCCCCCAGCGGGGGGATTCCTACGAGCAGTACTTC
.,.,TRBJ2-7,TRBV6-1,CASEFPYEQYF,TGTGCCAGCGAGTTCCCTTACGAGCAGTACTTC
.,.,TRBJ2-5,TRBV7-2,CASSLGGGVRVETQYF,TGTGCCAGCAGCTTAGGCGGCGGGGTTAGGGTGGAGACCCAGTACTTC
.,.,TRBJ1-6,TRBV6-6,CASSPGAPLHF,TGTGCCAGCAGCCCCGGGGCACCCCTCCACTTT
.,.,TRBJ1-1,TRBV28,CASSLLGTEAFF,TGTGCCAGCAGTTTGCTGGGGACTGAAGCTTTCTTT
TRBD2,.,TRBJ2-5,TRBV2,CASSPRGGLETQYF,TGTGCCAGCAGTCCCCGGGGGGGCCTGGAGACCCAGTACTTC
TRBD1,.,TRBJ1-2,TRBV28,CASSFPGQGAGYGYTF,TGTGCCAGCAGTTTCCCGGGACAGGGGGCCGGGTATGGCTACACCTTC
TRBD1,.,TRBJ2-3,TRBV19,CASSIRTGPSTDTQYF,TGTGCCAGTAGTATAAGGACAGGGCCGAGCACAGATACGCAGTATTTT
TRBD1,.,TRBJ1-3,TRBV5-1,CASSRTGAGNTIYF,TGCGCCAGCAGCCGGACAGGGGCCGGAAACACCATATATTTT
.,.,TRBJ2-1,TRBV20-1,CSGTHGDEQFF,TGCAGTGGCACGCATGGCGATGAGCAGTTCTTC